Following are 26 T cell receptor beta chains from one sample sequenced in a study of T cells in Graves' hyperthyroidism and ophthalmopathy. Regions amplified from RNA transcripts were the TCR beta CDR3 regions. Initially, a first-round RT-PCR of the TCR CDR3 employed the HTBI primer set. Using its own MiXCR run on the multiplex PCR reads, TCRdb lists one record per CDR3 protein. The sample lists more than 500,000 distinct CDR3 sequences; about 16% were seen once. Sequenced input: blood. The receptor source for this set is a woman aged 25 to 39 with Graves' ophthalmopathy.

The chain uses TRBV24-1 and TRBJ2-1; D ambiguous. The CDR3 runs 13 residues. V dropped 11 bases and J dropped 2 bases, with 12 bases sitting between them. Germline CDR1 reads KGHDR; CDR2 reads SFDVKD. The CDR3 loop is CAIQGTTYNEQFF. The CDR3 region has the DNA TGTGCCATCCAAGGAACAACCTACAATGAGCAGTTCTTC.

This clonotype occurred a few times. CDR3 in DNA: TGTGCCAGCGATTCGGGGGTGAACACTGAAGCTTTCTTT. Translating gives CASDSGVNTEAFF. The chain carries TRBV12-3 or TRBV12-4 and TRBJ1-1; D may be TRBD1 (5 bases). Trimming shortened V by 8 bases and J by 0 bases, and 10 bases separated the two germline ends. There are 13 residues in the CDR3.

The gene calls are TRBV20-1 and TRBJ2-1, with D possibly being TRBD1 (6 bases). Trimming cost V 2 bases and J 12 bases, with 17 bases left between them. CDR1 is DFQATT and CDR2 is SNEGSKA in the germline V gene (reference sequence). The CDR3 is 13 residues long. CDR3 region: CSARPRIQGRQFF. The CDR3 DNA is TGCAGTGCTAGACCACGTATACAGGGAAGGCAGTTCTTC.

This clonotype appeared many times. The V and J genes are TRBV28 and TRBJ2-3; no firm D call. The CDR3 has 13 amino acids. Germline lookup yields CDR1 MDHEN and CDR2 SYDVKM. Between the trimmed V and J ends, which lost 2 bases and 6 bases, there was a span of 9 bases. CDR3 region: CASSLRWPDTQYF. CDR3 DNA: TGTGCCAGCAGTTTACGCTGGCCGGATACGCAGTATTTT.

The rearrangement uses TRBV5-5 and TRBJ2-7; D not certain. Germline V gives CDR1 SGHKS, CDR2 YYEKEE (reference sequence). Trimming removed 4 bases at V and 0 bases at J, with 11 bases between. The CDR3 contains 14 residues. The CDR3 DNA reads TGTGCCAGCAGCGAACAGCCATACTCCTACGAGCAGTACTTC. This codes for CASSEQPYSYEQYF.

In its sample, this clonotype was seen a few times. This chain connects TRBV20-1 to TRBJ2-2; D assignment may be TRBD1 or TRBD2 (6 bases each). Trimming took 3 bases from V and 6 from J, leaving 11 bases between them. CDR1 is DFQATT, CDR2 SNEGSKA, per germline (reference sequence). The CDR3 extends over 13 amino acids. CDR3 loop: CSASGGRAGELFF. CDR3 DNA sequence: TGCAGTGCTAGCGGGGGCAGGGCCGGGGAGCTGTTTTTT.

The V and J genes are TRBV7-3 and TRBJ1-2; D perhaps matches TRBD1 (5 bases). Germline CDR1 reads SGHTA; CDR2 reads FQGTGA. The germline V and J ends were trimmed by 2 bases and 2 bases, with 12 bases remaining between them. The CDR3 runs 15 residues. In DNA form, the CDR3 reads TGTGCCAGCAGCTTAGTATCCGGGACCAACTATGGCTACACCTTC. Translated: CASSLVSGTNYGYTF.

This clonotype was counted only a few times. The chain has TRBV5-1 and TRBJ2-1; 11 bases line up with TRBD2. V shed 3 bases, J shed 8 bases, and the junction held 4 bases outside the gene matches. CDR3 size: 14 residues. CDR1 and CDR2 from the germline V gene are SGHRS and YFSETQ. The CDR3 loop is CASSSGLADYEQFF. The CDR3, as DNA: TGCGCCAGCAGCTCGGGACTAGCGGATTATGAGCAGTTCTTC.

This clonotype was counted at least ten times. The V gene is TRBV9, the J gene TRBJ2-5; D may be TRBD1 (6 bases). CDR1 and CDR2 (germline): SGDLS, YYNGEE. Trimming stripped 4 bases from V and 2 bases from J, with 15 bases between. There are 15 residues in the CDR3. The CDR3, as DNA: TGTGCCAGCAGCCTCTCCCAGGGGTGGCAAGAGACCCAGTACTTC. Its translation is CASSLSQGWQETQYF.

This clonotype was seen repeatedly, ten times or more. The chain carries TRBV27 and TRBJ2-3; 10 nucleotides match TRBD2. With V trimmed by 5 bases and J by 1 base, 18 bases remained unmatched. Germline loops: CDR1 MNHEY, CDR2 SMNVEV (reference sequence). The CDR3 has 20 residues. The CDR3 region is CASSLKRGTALAGGTDTQYF. The CDR3 DNA sequence: TGTGCCAGCAGTCTAAAAAGGGGGACAGCTCTAGCGGGAGGCACAGATACGCAGTATTTT.

The rearrangement links TRBV27 to TRBJ2-5; 15 nucleotides align to TRBD2. J was trimmed by 4 bases and V by 1 base; bases with no gene match: 4. Per germline, CDR1 MNHEY and CDR2 SMNVEV (reference sequence). The CDR3 is 17 residues long. The DNA of the CDR3 is TGTGCCAGCAGTTTATGGGGACTAGCGGGAGGAAGAGAGACCCAGTACTTC. This encodes CASSLWGLAGGRETQYF.

This clonotype was found many times. The chain has TRBV13 and TRBJ2-3; no reliable D call. Between the trimmed V and J ends, which lost 0 bases and 2 bases, there was a span of 12 bases. Germline loops: CDR1 PRHDT, CDR2 FYEKMQ (reference sequence). This CDR3 is 16 amino acids long. As DNA, the CDR3 is TGTGCCAGCAGCTTAGGCCTTAGCCACCCCACAGATACGCAGTATTTT. Its protein product is CASSLGLSHPTDTQYF. The entire variable domain, with the rest obtained from reference TRBV13 and TRBJ2-3, is as follows: AAGVIQSPRHLIKEKRETATLKCYPIPRHDTVYWYQQGPGQDPQFLISFYEKMQSDKGSIPDRFSAQQFSDYHSELNMSSLELGDSALYFCASSLGLSHPTDTQYFGPGTRLTVL.

The chain combines TRBV15 with TRBJ1-6; no clear D gene. Germline V gene lookup returns CDR1 LNHNV and CDR2 YYDKDF (reference sequence). The CDR3 sequence is 15 residues long. V was clipped by 1 base and J by 8 bases, with 12 bases between them. CDR3 nucleotide sequence: TGTGCCACCAGCAGAGGCCCGTCGAGGGATTCACCCCTCCACTTT. It encodes CATSRGPSRDSPLHF.

Ten or more counts support this clonotype. The chain links TRBV20-1 to TRBJ2-5; the D gene is possibly TRBD2 (6 bases). V was shortened by 2 bases and J by 2 bases, with 9 bases between the two germline ends. The CDR3 length is 13 residues. From germline, CDR1 is DFQATT and CDR2 SNEGSKA (reference sequence). In DNA form, the CDR3 reads TGCAGTGCTAGATTGGGGAGGCAAGAGACCCAGTACTTC. This encodes CSARLGRQETQYF.

The chain is built from TRBV18 and TRBJ1-2, with 7 bases lining up with TRBD1. V was pared by 0 bases and J by 3 bases, with 10 bases of the junction left unmatched. CDR1 is KGHSH and CDR2 is LQKENI in the germline V gene. The CDR3 length is 17 residues. CDR3 DNA sequence: TGTGCCAGCTCACCACCGTTGGGACAGAATCTTGACTATGGCTACACCTTC. This codes for CASSPPLGQNLDYGYTF.

This clonotype showed up just a few times. The rearrangement uses TRBV7-2 and TRBJ2-2, with 7 bases aligning to TRBD1. This CDR3 comprises 16 residues. Per the germline V gene, CDR1 is SGHTA and CDR2 is FQGNSA. V lost 5 bases, J lost 1 base, and 7 bases stayed unmatched. CDR3: CASSITGVRNTGELFF. The CDR3 coding sequence is TGTGCCAGCAGCATTACAGGGGTTAGGAACACCGGGGAGCTGTTTTTT.

This clonotype was observed a single time. Given a much more abundant clone one base away, this may be a read error. The missing conserved phenylalanine or tryptophan at the end of this CDR3 makes a read error likely. V and J are TRBV6-5 and TRBJ1-2, with D unclear. The CDR3 length is 14 residues. The ends were cut back, 4 bases at V and 3 bases at J, with 12 bases in the middle. Germline V lookup: CDR1 MNHEY, CDR2 SVGAGI. In DNA, the CDR3 is TGTGCCAGCAGTTCTTCAGACCCGTACTATGGCTACACCCTC. This translates into CASSSSDPYYGYTL.

The J gene is TRBJ2-5, the V gene TRBV7-6; 11 bases line up with TRBD2. The CDR3 sequence is 19 residues long. The ends lost 5 bases at V and 1 base at J; junction bases unmatched: 15. CDR1 is SGHVS and CDR2 is FNYEAQ in the germline V gene. CDR3 in DNA: TGTGCCAGCAGCCCATCTAGCGGGAGGACCGGGGACAGCCAAGAGACCCAGTACTTC. The encoded protein is CASSPSSGRTGDSQETQYF. Full variable domain (outside the CDR3, taken from reference TRBV7-6 and TRBJ2-5): GAGVSQSPRYKVTKRGQDVALRCDPISGHVSLYWYRQALGQGPEFLTYFNYEAQQDKSGLPNDRFSAERPEGSISTLTIQRTEQRDSAMYRCASSPSSGRTGDSQETQYFGPGTRLLVL.

The chain uses TRBV6-2 or TRBV6-3 and TRBJ2-5; D perhaps matches TRBD1 (6 bases). V lost 2 bases and J lost 5, with 15 bases in between. The CDR3 extends over 15 amino acids. CDR1 is MNHEY, CDR2 SVGEGT, per germline. The DNA for the CDR3 is TGTGCCAGCAGTTACGTTGGCAGGGGACGGGAGACCCAGTACTTC. This gives the protein CASSYVGRGRETQYF.

The genes are TRBV7-2 and TRBJ2-7, with D perhaps matching TRBD1 (5 bases). V lost 0 bases and J 7 bases, leaving 10 bases between the germline ends. The length of the CDR3 is 13 residues. Germline CDR1 and CDR2: SGHTA and FQGNSA. CDR3 sequence reads: CASSLATAGEQYF. The CDR3 coding sequence is TGTGCCAGCAGCTTAGCCACAGCAGGGGAGCAGTACTTC.

CDR3 nucleotides: TGCGCCAGCAGCCAAGGGGGGGGCCGGGGCAATCAGCCCCAGCATTTT. Residues: CASSQGGGRGNQPQHF. The chain carries TRBV4-1 and TRBJ1-5, with D maybe TRBD1 (6 bases). The germline V gene encodes CDR1 MGHRA and CDR2 YSYEKL. V was clipped by 1 base and J by 2 bases, with 12 bases between them. This CDR3 contains 16 residues.

This clonotype was seen more than once but under ten times. V usage is TRBV10-2 and J usage is TRBJ2-5; a weak D match, TRBD2 (6 bases). Germline CDR1 is WSHSY and CDR2 is SAAADI. The V and J ends lost 3 bases and 4 bases respectively, with 12 bases between them. The CDR3 loop spans 14 amino acids. Here the CDR3 reads CASSEDGSPETQYF. The CDR3 DNA reads TGCGCCAGCAGTGAAGACGGGAGCCCAGAGACCCAGTACTTC.

J is TRBJ2-1 and V is TRBV5-1; no definite D call. Germline CDR1 is SGHRS and CDR2 is YFSETQ. V lost 1 base, J lost 6 bases, and 5 bases lay in between. This CDR3 comprises 12 residues. CDR3 region: CASSLSFNEQFF. The CDR3, as DNA: TGCGCCAGCAGCTTGAGTTTCAATGAGCAGTTCTTC.

The chain combines TRBV30 with TRBJ1-3; TRBD1 matches 7 bases. Trimming at V came to 3 bases and at J to 0 bases, leaving 2 bases not matched to a gene. Looked up from germline, CDR1 is GTSNPN and CDR2 is SVGIG (reference sequence). CDR3 length: 14 amino acids. CDR3 protein: CAWRQGSSGNTIYF. In nucleotides, the CDR3 is TGTGCCTGGAGACAGGGGTCCTCTGGAAACACCATATATTTT.

This clonotype was recorded many times. The chain couples TRBV11-1 to TRBJ2-1, with D uncertain. V was clipped by 2 bases and J by 2 bases, with 13 bases between them. From germline, CDR1 is SGHAT and CDR2 FQDESV (reference sequence). The CDR3 runs 16 residues. The CDR3 here is CASSLLRRITYNEQFF. Written as DNA, the CDR3 is TGTGCCAGCAGCTTACTCAGACGGATTACCTACAATGAGCAGTTCTTC.

The J gene is TRBJ2-4, the V gene TRBV7-9; D possibly corresponds to TRBD2 (6 bases). This CDR3 is 16 amino acids long. Germline V CDR1 and CDR2: SEHNR, FQNEAQ (reference sequence). V lost 3 bases, J lost 2 bases, and 14 bases lay in between. The CDR3 here is CASSFMGLGSKNIQYF. CDR3 DNA sequence: TGTGCCAGCAGCTTCATGGGACTCGGATCCAAAAACATTCAGTACTTC.